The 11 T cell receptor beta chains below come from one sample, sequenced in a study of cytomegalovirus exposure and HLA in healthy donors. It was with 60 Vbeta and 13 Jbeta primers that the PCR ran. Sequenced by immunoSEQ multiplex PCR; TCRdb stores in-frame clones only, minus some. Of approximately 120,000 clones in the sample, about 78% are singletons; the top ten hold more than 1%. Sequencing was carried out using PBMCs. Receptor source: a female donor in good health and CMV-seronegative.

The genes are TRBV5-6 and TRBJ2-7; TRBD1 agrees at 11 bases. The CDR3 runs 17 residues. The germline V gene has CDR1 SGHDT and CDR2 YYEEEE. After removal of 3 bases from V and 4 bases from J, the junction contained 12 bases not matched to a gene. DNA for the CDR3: TGTGCCAGCAGCTCATACCACCCCGGGACAGGGGGATACGAGCAGTACTTC. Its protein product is CASSSYHPGTGGYEQYF.

In DNA form, the CDR3 reads TGTGCCAGCAGTTGGACCTGGGAGCCTGGGGCCAACGTCCTGACTTTC. Residues: CASSWTWEPGANVLTF. The chain is built from TRBV28 and TRBJ2-6, with a weak D call TRBD2 (5 bases). The CDR3 runs 16 residues. Germline CDR1 is MDHEN and CDR2 is SYDVKM. Trimming removed 4 bases at V and 2 bases at J, with 12 bases between.

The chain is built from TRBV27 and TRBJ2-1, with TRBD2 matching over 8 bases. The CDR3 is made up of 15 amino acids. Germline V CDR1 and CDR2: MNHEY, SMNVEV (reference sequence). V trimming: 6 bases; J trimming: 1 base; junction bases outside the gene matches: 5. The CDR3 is CASRVAGLSYNEQFF. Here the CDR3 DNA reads TGTGCCAGCAGAGTAGCGGGATTATCCTACAATGAGCAGTTCTTC.

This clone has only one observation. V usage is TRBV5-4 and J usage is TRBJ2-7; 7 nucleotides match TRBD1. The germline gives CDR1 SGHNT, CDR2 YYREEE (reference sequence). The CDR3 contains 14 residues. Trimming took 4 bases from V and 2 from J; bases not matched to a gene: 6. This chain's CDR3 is CASSASRGTYEQYF. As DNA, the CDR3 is TGTGCCAGCAGCGCAAGCAGGGGGACCTACGAGCAGTACTTC.

CDR3 bases: TGCAGAGCCGGGGAGGGCCGGCCTTTCTTT. Translated, it gives CRAGEGRPFF. The gene calls are TRBV20-1 and TRBJ1-1; no clear D. Germline values: CDR1 DFQATT, CDR2 SNEGSKA (reference sequence). This CDR3 has 10 amino acids.

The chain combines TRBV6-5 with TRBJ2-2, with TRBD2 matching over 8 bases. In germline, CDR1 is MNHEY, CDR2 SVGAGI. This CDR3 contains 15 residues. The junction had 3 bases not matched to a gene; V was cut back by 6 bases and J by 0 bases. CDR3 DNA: TGTGCCAGCAGCCTTAGCGGGGCGAACACCGGGGAGCTGTTTTTT. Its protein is CASSLSGANTGELFF.

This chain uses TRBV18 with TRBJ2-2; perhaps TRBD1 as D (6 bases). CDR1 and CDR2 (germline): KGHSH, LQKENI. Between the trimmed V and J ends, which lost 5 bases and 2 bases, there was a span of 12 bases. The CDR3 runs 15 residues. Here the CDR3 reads CASSRQERNTGELFF. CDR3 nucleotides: TGTGCCAGCTCAAGACAGGAGAGAAACACCGGGGAGCTGTTTTTT.

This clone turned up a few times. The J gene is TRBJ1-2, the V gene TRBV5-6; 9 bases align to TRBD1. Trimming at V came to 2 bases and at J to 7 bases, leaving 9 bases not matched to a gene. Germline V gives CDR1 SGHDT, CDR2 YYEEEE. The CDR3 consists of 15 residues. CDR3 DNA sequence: TGTGCCAGCAGCTTCCGGGACAGGGCCTACTTTGGCTACACCTTC. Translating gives CASSFRDRAYFGYTF.

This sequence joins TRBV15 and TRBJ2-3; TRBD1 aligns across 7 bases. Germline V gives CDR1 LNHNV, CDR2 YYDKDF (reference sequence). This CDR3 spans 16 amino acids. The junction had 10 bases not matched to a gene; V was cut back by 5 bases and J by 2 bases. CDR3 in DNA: TGTGCCACCAGCGCTCGGGACAGTAGATACACAGATACGCAGTATTTT. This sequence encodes CATSARDSRYTDTQYF.

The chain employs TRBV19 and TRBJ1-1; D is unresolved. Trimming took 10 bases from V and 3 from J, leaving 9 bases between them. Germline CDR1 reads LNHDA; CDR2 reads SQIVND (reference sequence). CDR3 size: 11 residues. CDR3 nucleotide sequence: TGTGCCACCCAACGGTACACTGAAGCTTTCTTT. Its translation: CATQRYTEAFF.

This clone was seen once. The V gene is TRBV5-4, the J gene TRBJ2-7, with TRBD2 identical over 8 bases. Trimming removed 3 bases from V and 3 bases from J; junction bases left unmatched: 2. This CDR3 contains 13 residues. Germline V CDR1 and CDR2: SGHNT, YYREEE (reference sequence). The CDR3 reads CASSSRGDYEQYF. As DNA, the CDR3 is TGTGCCAGCAGCTCGCGGGGGGACTACGAGCAGTACTTC.